This T cell receptor (beta chain) was sequenced during a study of shared clonotypes between healthy human individuals. With 1 base removed from V and 0 bases from J, the gap between germline ends came to 3 bases. CDR3 length: 13 amino acids. Germline assignment: CDR1 LGHNA and CDR2 YSLEER. Deep-level assay runs were performed. TCRdb keeps only in-frame clones here, not all; method: immunoSEQ multiplex PCR. The profile shows fewer than 850,000 clones, approximately 96% of them singletons. General study points: Generally, estimated richness proved larger in naive subsets than it did in memory subsets. The authors expected sequencing depth to affect clonotype sharing among donors. Shared clonotypes across all four donors exceeded non-shared ones in generation probability.

On this clone itself: Its antigen remains unidentified.

Terminally differentiated effector memory CD45RA+ cells were excluded by CCR7 positive selection of CD45RO-negative cells. The J gene is TRBJ1-1, the V gene TRBV4-3; no reliable D call. The clonotype comes from a young man in good health. The specimen sequenced was naive CD8+ T cells sorted from blood. CDR3 sequence reads: CASSQVMNTEAFF. For the CDR3, the DNA is TGCGCCAGCAGCCAAGTGATGAACACTGAAGCTTTCTTT.